Listed here are 17 T cell receptor beta chains from one sample, sequenced in a study of T cells in tuberculosis. The assay was immunoSEQ multiplex PCR, and TCRdb's table has in-frame clones only and misses some. The sample holds approximately 30,000 clones, about 90% seen once. The sequencing sample was made of PBMCs. Receptor source: a donor aged 5-35 years with latent tuberculosis or without tuberculosis infection. Some clones in this sample may be carry-over from other donors' samples.

The chain carries TRBV28 and TRBJ2-1; 11 nucleotides line up with TRBD1. This CDR3 region has 15 residues. Germline CDR1 reads MDHEN; CDR2 reads SYDVKM. The ends lost 4 bases at V and 6 bases at J; junction bases unmatched: 5. CDR3 sequence (DNA): TGTGCCAGCAGTTCCGGGGGGACAGGGGGCAATGAGCAGTTCTTC. It is translated as CASSSGGTGGNEQFF.

This chain links TRBV6-1 with TRBJ2-7; a weak D match, TRBD1 (6 bases). CDR1 MNHNS and CDR2 SASEGT come from the germline V gene. The CDR3 loop spans 14 amino acids. V was shortened by 10 bases and J by 0 bases, with 16 bases between the two germline ends. In nucleotides, the CDR3 is TGTGCCATCCAAACCGGGACATCCTCCTACGAGCAGTACTTC. Its protein product is CAIQTGTSSYEQYF.

The chain is built from TRBV12-5 and TRBJ1-2; D is ambiguous. The V gene lost 3 bases and the J gene lost 2 bases, with 16 bases spanning the gap. The CDR3 sequence is 16 residues long. Germline V gene data show CDR1 as LGHNT and CDR2 as FRNRAP. CDR3: CASGFAIGSSNYGYTF. CDR3 nucleotide sequence: TGTGCTAGTGGTTTTGCGATCGGGTCATCGAACTATGGCTACACCTTC.

This clone was found once. The chain joins TRBV5-1 to TRBJ2-7; tentative D call: TRBD1 (5 bases). Germline loops: CDR1 SGHRS, CDR2 YFSETQ. This CDR3 is 14 amino acids long. Trimming shortened V by 1 base and J by 2 bases, and 10 bases separated the two germline ends. CDR3 sequence reads: CASSLRGNAYEQYF. The CDR3 bases are TGCGCCAGCAGCTTGAGGGGAAACGCCTACGAGCAGTACTTC.

The chain joins TRBV28 to TRBJ1-5, with a possible D match to TRBD1 (6 bases). The CDR3 has 15 amino acids. CDR1 is MDHEN and CDR2 is SYDVKM in the germline V gene. The V gene lost 3 bases and the J gene lost 0 bases, with 9 bases spanning the gap. CDR3 sequence reads: CASSLDSASNQPQHF. The DNA of the CDR3 is TGTGCCAGCAGTTTGGACAGCGCTAGCAATCAGCCCCAGCATTTT.

The chain links TRBV9 to TRBJ1-4; 8 nucleotides align to TRBD1. Germline V lookup: CDR1 SGDLS, CDR2 YYNGEE. The CDR3 sequence is 14 residues long. Trimming removed 3 bases from V and 11 bases from J; junction bases left unmatched: 9. CDR3 sequence reads: CASSGEGGQAKLFF. In nucleotides, the CDR3 is TGTGCCAGCAGCGGCGAGGGGGGACAGGCCAAACTGTTTTTT.

The V and J genes are TRBV28 and TRBJ1-2; weak D call: TRBD1 (6 bases). This CDR3 contains 14 residues. Trimming stripped 4 bases from V and 8 bases from J, with 17 bases between. Germline-derived CDR1 and CDR2 are MDHEN and SYDVKM. The CDR3 DNA reads as TGTGCCAGCAGTTCCTCGCGGGGGCCGGGGGGCTACACCTTC. Protein product: CASSSSRGPGGYTF.

This clone occurred once. This chain uses TRBV11-3 with TRBJ2-7; 7 nucleotides align to TRBD2. Germline V gene lookup returns CDR1 SGHNT and CDR2 YENEEA. CDR3 length equals 13 residues. Germline trimming cut 6 bases from V and 6 bases from J; bases unmatched to any gene: 8. CDR3 sequence: CASSQVREAEQYF. The CDR3 DNA reads TGTGCCAGCAGTCAAGTCCGGGAGGCCGAGCAGTACTTC.

The gene calls are TRBV15 and TRBJ1-4; possibly TRBD1 for D (6 bases). Germline values: CDR1 LNHNV, CDR2 YYDKDF (reference sequence). Trimming shortened V by 1 base and J by 3 bases, and 12 bases separated the two germline ends. CDR3 length: 16 amino acids. This chain's CDR3 is CATSRARTASNEKLFF. The CDR3 coding sequence is TGTGCCACCAGCAGAGCTCGGACAGCCTCTAATGAAAAACTGTTTTTT. Supplemented by reference TRBV15 and TRBJ1-4, the full variable domain reads DAMVIQNPRYQVTQFGKPVTLSCSQTLNHNVMYWYQQKSSQAPKLLFHYYDKDFNNEADTPDNFQSRRPNTSFCFLDIRSPGLGDTAMYLCATSRARTASNEKLFFGSGTQLSVL.

This chain links TRBV7-9 with TRBJ2-5; unclear D gene. V was pared by 1 base and J by 1 base, with 7 bases between. CDR1 and CDR2 (germline): SEHNR, FQNEAQ (reference sequence). The CDR3 runs 14 residues. In nucleotides, the CDR3 is TGTGCCAGCAGCTTAGTTGGTAGCCAAGAGACCCAGTACTTC. This translates into CASSLVGSQETQYF.

The V call is TRBV11-2, the J call TRBJ1-1; 9 nucleotides agree with TRBD1. V lost 6 bases, J lost 4 bases, and 6 bases stayed unmatched. The length of the CDR3 is 14 residues. CDR1 and CDR2 from the germline V gene are SGHAT and FQNNGV. Here the CDR3 DNA reads TGTGCCAGCAGGGACGGACAGGGGCTCACTGAAGCTTTCTTT. It translates to CASRDGQGLTEAFF.

CDR3: CASSYGRAGGGDYEQYF. CDR3 bases: TGTGCCAGCAGCTACGGTCGAGCGGGCGGGGGGGACTACGAGCAGTACTTC. This chain uses TRBV7-9 with TRBJ2-7; TRBD2 matches 9 bases. The germline CDR1 and CDR2 sequences are SEHNR and FQNEAQ (reference sequence). The CDR3 is 17 amino acids. After removal of 4 bases from V and 3 bases from J, the junction contained 13 bases not matched to a gene.

The rearrangement joins TRBV5-1 to TRBJ2-7; 10 bases align to TRBD1. Germline CDR1 reads SGHRS; CDR2 reads YFSETQ. V lost 2 bases, J lost 3 bases, and 2 bases stayed unmatched. This CDR3 region has 14 residues. The CDR3 nucleotides are TGCGCCAGCAGCTTCGGGACAGGGGTCTACGAGCAGTACTTC. Its protein is CASSFGTGVYEQYF. Using reference TRBV5-1 and TRBJ2-7 for the parts outside the CDR3, the full variable domain is KAGVTQTPRYLIKTRGQQVTLSCSPISGHRSVSWYQQTPGQGLQFLFEYFSETQRNKGNFPGRFSGRQFSNSRSEMNVSTLELGDSALYLCASSFGTGVYEQYFGPGTRLTVT.

DNA for the CDR3: TGTGCCAGCAGTGTGGCAGGGAGGCAGCCCCAGCATTTT. Translating gives CASSVAGRQPQHF. The J gene is TRBJ1-5, the V gene TRBV2; a possible D gene is TRBD1 (5 bases). This CDR3 is built from 13 residues. CDR1 and CDR2 from the germline V gene are SNHLY and FYNNEI. Trimming stripped 4 bases from V and 7 bases from J, with 11 bases between.

The J gene is TRBJ2-1, the V gene TRBV18; possibly TRBD2 for D (6 bases). The CDR3 has 17 amino acids. Between the trimmed V and J ends, which lost 3 bases and 4 bases, there was a span of 19 bases. Germline V CDR1 and CDR2: KGHSH, LQKENI. This chain's CDR3 is CASSPRSRDSLYNEQFF. CDR3 in DNA: TGTGCCAGCTCACCCCGATCCCGGGACTCCCTATACAATGAGCAGTTCTTC.

This clone was detected once. The chain joins TRBV5-1 to TRBJ1-1, with TRBD1 matching over 7 bases. CDR1 is SGHRS, CDR2 YFSETQ, per germline. V shed 1 base and J 7 bases; nucleotides not matched to a gene: 4. The CDR3 is 13 amino acids. Here the CDR3 DNA reads TGCGCCAGCAGCTTGTGGTCAGGGGGTGAAGCTTTCTTT. Translation gives CASSLWSGGEAFF.

The chain uses TRBV7-8 and TRBJ1-5; 8 bases fit TRBD1. J lost 5 bases, V lost 5 bases, and 8 bases had no gene match. Looked up from germline, CDR1 is SGHVS and CDR2 is FQNEAQ. This CDR3 region has 15 residues. The CDR3 nucleotides read TGTGCCAGCAGCGTGACAGGGGATCGGCATCAGCCCCAGCATTTT. Encoded protein: CASSVTGDRHQPQHF.